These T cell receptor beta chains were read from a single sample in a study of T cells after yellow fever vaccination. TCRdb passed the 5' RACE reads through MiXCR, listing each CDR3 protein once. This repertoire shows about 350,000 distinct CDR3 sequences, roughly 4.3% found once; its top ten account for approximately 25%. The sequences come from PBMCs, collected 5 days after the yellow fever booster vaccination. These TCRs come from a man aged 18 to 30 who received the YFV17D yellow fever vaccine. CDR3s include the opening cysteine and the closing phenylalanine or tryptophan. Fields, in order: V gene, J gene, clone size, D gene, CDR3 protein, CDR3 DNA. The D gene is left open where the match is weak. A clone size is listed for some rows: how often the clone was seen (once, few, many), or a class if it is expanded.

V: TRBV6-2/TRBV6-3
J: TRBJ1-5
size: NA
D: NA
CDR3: CASSKRGVQPQHF
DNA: TGTGCCAGCAGCAAAAGGGGAGTCCAGCCCCAGCATTTT

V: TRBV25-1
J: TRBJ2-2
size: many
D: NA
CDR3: CASSDPTGRDTGELFF
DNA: TGTGCCAGCAGTGACCCGACAGGAAGGGACACCGGGGAGCTGTTTTTT

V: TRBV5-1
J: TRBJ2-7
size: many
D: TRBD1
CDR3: CASSLGVQGLSYEQYF
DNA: TGCGCCAGCAGCTTGGGGGTACAGGGGCTCTCCTACGAGCAGTACTTC

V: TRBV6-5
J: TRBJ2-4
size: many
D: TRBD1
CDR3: CASSPQCRDRVLCIQYF
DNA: TGTGCCAGCAGTCCCCAATGTAGGGACAGGGTTTTATGCATTCAGTACTTC

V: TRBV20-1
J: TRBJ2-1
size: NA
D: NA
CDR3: CSVRLVAEQFF
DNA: TGCAGTGTCCGGTTGGTGGCTGAGCAGTTCTTC

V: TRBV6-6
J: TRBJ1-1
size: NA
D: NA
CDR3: CASSEGRGRAFF
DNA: TGTGCCAGCAGTGAGGGCAGGGGCCGGGCTTTCTTT

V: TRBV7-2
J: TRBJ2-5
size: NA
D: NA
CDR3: CAISLQVQETQYF
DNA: TGTGCCATCAGCCTGCAGGTGCAAGAGACCCAGTACTTC

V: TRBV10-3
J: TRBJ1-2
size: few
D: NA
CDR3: CAISPVLSSYDNFYGYTF
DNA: TGTGCCATCAGTCCCGTTCTTTCTTCTTATGACAACTTTTATGGCTACACCTTC

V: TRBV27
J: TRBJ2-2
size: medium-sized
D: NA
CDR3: CATGSANTGELFF
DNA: TGTGCCACTGGGTCGGCCAACACCGGGGAGCTGTTTTTT

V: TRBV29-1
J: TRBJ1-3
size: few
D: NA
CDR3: CSVVLNSGNTIYF
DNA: TGCAGCGTTGTGCTCAACTCTGGAAACACCATATATTTT

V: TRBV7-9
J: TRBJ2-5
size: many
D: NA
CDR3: CASSLTEAYQETQYF
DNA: TGTGCCAGCAGCCTGACAGAGGCGTACCAAGAGACCCAGTACTTC

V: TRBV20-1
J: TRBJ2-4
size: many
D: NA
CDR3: CSARFPGLAKNIQYF
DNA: TGCAGTGCTAGATTCCCGGGATTAGCCAAAAACATTCAGTACTTC

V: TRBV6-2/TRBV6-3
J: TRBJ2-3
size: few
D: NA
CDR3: CASSYGLGATDTQYF
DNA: TGTGCCAGCAGTTACGGTCTGGGGGCGACAGATACGCAGTATTTT

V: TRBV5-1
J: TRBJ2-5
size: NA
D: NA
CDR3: CASSEATTRETQYF
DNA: TGCGCCAGCAGCGAAGCGACAACAAGGGAGACCCAGTACTTC

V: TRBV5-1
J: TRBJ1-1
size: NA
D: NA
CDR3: CASSLDWVEAFF
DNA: TGCGCCAGCAGCTTGGACTGGGTCGAAGCTTTCTTT

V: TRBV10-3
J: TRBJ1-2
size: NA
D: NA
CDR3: CAIREATGIYGYTF
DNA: TGTGCCATCAGAGAAGCAACAGGAATCTATGGCTACACCTTC

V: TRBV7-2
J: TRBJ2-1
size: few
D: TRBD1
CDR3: CASSLGGGGVNEQFF
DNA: TGTGCCAGCAGCTTAGGAGGGGGCGGCGTCAATGAGCAGTTCTTC

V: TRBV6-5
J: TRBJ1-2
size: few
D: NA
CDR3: CASSYSTWTATNYGYTF
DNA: TGTGCCAGCAGTTACTCGACGTGGACAGCAACTAACTATGGCTACACCTTC

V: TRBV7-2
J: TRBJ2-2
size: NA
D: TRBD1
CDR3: CASTKTGGWTGELFF
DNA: TGTGCCAGTACCAAGACAGGGGGCTGGACCGGGGAGCTGTTTTTT

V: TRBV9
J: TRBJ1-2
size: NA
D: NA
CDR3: CASSVAEQPYGYTF
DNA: TGTGCCAGCAGCGTAGCAGAACAACCCTATGGCTACACCTTC

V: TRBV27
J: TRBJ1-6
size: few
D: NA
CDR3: CASMRRGRNSPLHF
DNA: TGTGCCAGCATGAGGAGGGGACGTAATTCACCCCTCCACTTT

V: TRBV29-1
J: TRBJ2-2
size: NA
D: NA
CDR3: CSVMDPSGGELFF
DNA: TGCAGCGTTATGGACCCGTCGGGCGGGGAGCTGTTTTTT

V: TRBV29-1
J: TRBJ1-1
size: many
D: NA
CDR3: CSVDAAVNTEAFF
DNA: TGCAGCGTTGATGCGGCCGTGAACACTGAAGCTTTCTTT

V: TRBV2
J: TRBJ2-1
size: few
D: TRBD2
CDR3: CASRGGAGLYNEQFF
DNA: TGTGCCAGCAGGGGAGGAGCGGGGCTCTACAATGAGCAGTTCTTC

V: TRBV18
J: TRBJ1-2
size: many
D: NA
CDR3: CASLPQWNYGYTF
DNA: TGTGCCAGCCTACCACAGTGGAACTATGGCTACACCTTC

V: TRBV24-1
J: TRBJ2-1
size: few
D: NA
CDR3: CATSDLREQFF
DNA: TGTGCCACCAGTGATTTGCGTGAGCAGTTCTTC

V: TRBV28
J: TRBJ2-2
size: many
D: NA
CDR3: CASSLLSTTGELFF
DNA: TGTGCCAGCAGTTTACTATCCACTACCGGGGAGCTGTTTTTT

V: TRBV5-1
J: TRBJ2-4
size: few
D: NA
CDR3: CASGNRVEDIQYF
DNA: TGCGCCAGCGGAAACAGGGTTGAGGACATTCAGTACTTC

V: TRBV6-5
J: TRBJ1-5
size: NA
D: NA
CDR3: CASSGIGGQPQHF
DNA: TGTGCCAGCAGTGGGATTGGTGGGCAGCCCCAGCATTTT

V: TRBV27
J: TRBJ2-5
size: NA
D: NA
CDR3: CASSRGKGAQYF
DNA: TGTGCCAGCTCCCGGGGTAAAGGCGCCCAGTACTTC

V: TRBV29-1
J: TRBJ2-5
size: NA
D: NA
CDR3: CSVEAGRGGRETQYF
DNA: TGCAGCGTTGAGGCAGGGCGCGGGGGCCGGGAGACCCAGTACTTC

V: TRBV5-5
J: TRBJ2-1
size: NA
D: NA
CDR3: CASSLGPDPYNEQFF
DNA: TGTGCCAGCAGCTTGGGCCCCGACCCTTACAATGAGCAGTTCTTC

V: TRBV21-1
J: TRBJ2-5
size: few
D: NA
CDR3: CASSISDRVQETQYF
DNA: TGTGCCAGCAGCATATCTGACAGAGTCCAAGAGACCCAGTACTTC

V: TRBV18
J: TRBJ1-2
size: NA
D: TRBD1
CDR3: CASSSNQGAIYGYTF
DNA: TGTGCCAGCTCATCGAATCAGGGGGCAATCTATGGCTACACCTTC

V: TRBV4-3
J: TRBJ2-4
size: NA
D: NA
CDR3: CASSQVDRGIQYF
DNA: TGCGCCAGCAGCCAAGTCGACAGAGGCATTCAGTACTTC

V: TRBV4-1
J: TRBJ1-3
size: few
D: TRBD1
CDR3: CASSQGDRSSGNTIYF
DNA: TGCGCCAGCAGCCAAGGGGACAGGAGTTCGGGAAACACCATATATTTT

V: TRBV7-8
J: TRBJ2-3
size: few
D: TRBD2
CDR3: CASSLYGGGGTDTQYF
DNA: TGTGCCAGCAGCTTATATGGGGGAGGGGGCACAGATACGCAGTATTTT

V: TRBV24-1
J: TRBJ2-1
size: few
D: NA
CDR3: CATSDAGQYNEQFF
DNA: TGTGCCACCAGTGATGCGGGACAGTACAATGAGCAGTTCTTC

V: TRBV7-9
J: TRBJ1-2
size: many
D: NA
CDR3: CASSPDGYGYTF
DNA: TGTGCCAGCAGCCCGGACGGCTATGGCTACACCTTC

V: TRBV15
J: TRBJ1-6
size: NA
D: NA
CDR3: CATSRGRGSVLNSPLHF
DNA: TGTGCCACCAGCAGGGGGAGGGGCTCGGTGCTAAATTCACCCCTCCACTTT

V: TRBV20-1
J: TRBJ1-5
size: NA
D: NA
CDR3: CSASDSGNQPQHF
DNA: TGCAGTGCTAGCGACAGTGGCAATCAGCCCCAGCATTTT

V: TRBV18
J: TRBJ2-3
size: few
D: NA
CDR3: CASSPPAQSTDTQYF
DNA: TGTGCCAGCTCACCACCGGCACAAAGCACAGATACGCAGTATTTT

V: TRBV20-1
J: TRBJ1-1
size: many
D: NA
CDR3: CSAQRGGNTEAFF
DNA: TGCAGTGCCCAGAGGGGGGGGAACACTGAAGCTTTCTTT

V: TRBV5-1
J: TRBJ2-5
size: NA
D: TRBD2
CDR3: CASSSSVLAGGGETQYF
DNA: TGCGCCAGCAGCTCGTCCGTGCTAGCGGGGGGCGGGGAGACCCAGTACTTC

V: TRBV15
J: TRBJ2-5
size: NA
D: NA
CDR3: CATSRTETGVLRETQYF
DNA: TGTGCCACCAGCAGAACCGAGACAGGCGTCCTTAGGGAGACCCAGTACTTC

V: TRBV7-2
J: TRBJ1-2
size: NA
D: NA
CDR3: CASSSERGLGGYTF
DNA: TGTGCCAGCAGCTCTGAGAGGGGGTTGGGTGGCTACACCTTC

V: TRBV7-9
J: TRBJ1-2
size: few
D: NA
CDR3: CASTLTGVNYGYTF
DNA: TGTGCCAGCACGCTGACAGGAGTTAACTATGGCTACACCTTC

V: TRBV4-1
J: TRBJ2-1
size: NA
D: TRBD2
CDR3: CASSRPGTIPNEQFF
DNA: TGCGCCAGCAGCCGTCCAGGGACTATTCCTAATGAGCAGTTCTTC

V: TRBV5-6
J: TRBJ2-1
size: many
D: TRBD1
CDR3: CASSLRTGYNEQFF
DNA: TGTGCCAGCAGCCTCCGGACAGGGTACAATGAGCAGTTCTTC

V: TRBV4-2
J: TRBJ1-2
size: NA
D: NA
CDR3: CASSPPARAAYGYTF
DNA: TGTGCCAGCAGCCCCCCGGCAAGGGCCGCCTATGGCTACACCTTC

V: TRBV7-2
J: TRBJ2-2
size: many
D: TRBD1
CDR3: CASSLQGAHTGELFF
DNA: TGTGCCAGCAGCTTACAGGGGGCGCACACCGGGGAGCTGTTTTTT

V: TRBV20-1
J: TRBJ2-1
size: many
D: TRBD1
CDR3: CSAVPGQGAYEQFF
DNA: TGCAGTGCCGTCCCGGGACAGGGGGCCTATGAGCAGTTCTTC

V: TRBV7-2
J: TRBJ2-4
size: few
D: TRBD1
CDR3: CASSLGTGGTIQYF
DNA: TGTGCCAGCAGCTTGGGGACAGGGGGGACCATTCAGTACTTC

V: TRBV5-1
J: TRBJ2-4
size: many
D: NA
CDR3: CASSLGDIQYF
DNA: TGCGCCAGCAGCTTGGGGGACATTCAGTACTTC

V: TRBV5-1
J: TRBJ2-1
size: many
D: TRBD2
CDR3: CASSRISGRDYNEQFF
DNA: TGCGCCAGCAGCCGGATTAGCGGGCGCGATTACAATGAGCAGTTCTTC

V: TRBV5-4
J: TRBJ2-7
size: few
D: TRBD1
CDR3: CASSFPGQGVGEQYF
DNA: TGTGCCAGCAGCTTCCCGGGACAGGGAGTTGGGGAGCAGTACTTC

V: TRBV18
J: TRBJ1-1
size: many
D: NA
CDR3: CASSGLEGGTEAFF
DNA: TGTGCCAGCTCAGGCCTTGAGGGAGGCACTGAAGCTTTCTTT

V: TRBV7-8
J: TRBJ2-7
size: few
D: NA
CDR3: CASSLDFYEQYF
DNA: TGTGCCAGCAGCTTAGATTTTTACGAGCAGTACTTC